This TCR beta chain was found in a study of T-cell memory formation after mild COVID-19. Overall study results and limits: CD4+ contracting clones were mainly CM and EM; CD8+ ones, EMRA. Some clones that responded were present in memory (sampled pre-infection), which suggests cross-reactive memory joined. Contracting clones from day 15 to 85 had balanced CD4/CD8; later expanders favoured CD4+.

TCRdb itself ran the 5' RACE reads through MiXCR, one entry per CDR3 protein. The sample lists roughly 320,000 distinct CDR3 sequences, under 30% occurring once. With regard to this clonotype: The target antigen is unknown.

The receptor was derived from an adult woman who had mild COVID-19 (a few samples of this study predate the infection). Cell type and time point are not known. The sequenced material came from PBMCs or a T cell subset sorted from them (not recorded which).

For the CDR3, the DNA is TGTGCCAGCAGCGTAGGGACAGGCACAGATACGCAGTATTTT. Translation gives CASSVGTGTDTQYF. The V call is TRBV7-2, the J call TRBJ2-3; 7 bases align to TRBD1. J was trimmed by 1 base and V by 5 bases; bases with no gene match: 3. Germline CDR1 reads SGHTA; CDR2 reads FQGNSA. The CDR3 is 14 residues long.